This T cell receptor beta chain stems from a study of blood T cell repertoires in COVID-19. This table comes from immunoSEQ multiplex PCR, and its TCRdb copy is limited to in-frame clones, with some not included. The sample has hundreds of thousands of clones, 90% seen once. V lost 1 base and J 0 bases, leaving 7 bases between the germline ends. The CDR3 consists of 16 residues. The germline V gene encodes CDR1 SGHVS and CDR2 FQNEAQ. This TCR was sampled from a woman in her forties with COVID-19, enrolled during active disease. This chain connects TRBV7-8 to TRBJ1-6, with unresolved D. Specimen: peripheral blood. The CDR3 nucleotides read TGTGCCAGCAGCTTAGAACCGAGCTCCTATAATTCACCCCTCCACTTT. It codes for CASSLEPSSYNSPLHF.